Below, 5 T cell receptor beta chains from the same sample are listed, as sequenced in a study of cytomegalovirus exposure and HLA in healthy donors. The PCR contained 60 Vbeta and 13 Jbeta primers. TCRdb's table, derived via immunoSEQ multiplex PCR, lists solely in-frame clones and lacks some. The sample holds 100,000 to 150,000 clones, roughly 82% seen once. The sample comprised PBMCs. The receptors here all came from a male donor in good health and CMV-seropositive.

This clone was detected a few times. The V gene is TRBV7-8, the J gene TRBJ1-2; weak D call: TRBD1 (6 bases). V dropped 7 bases and J dropped 8 bases, with 11 bases sitting between them. The germline CDR1 and CDR2 sequences are SGHVS and FQNEAQ. The CDR3 spans 11 residues. The CDR3 DNA sequence: TGTGCCAGCAACACCGGACAGGGCTACACCTTC. Protein: CASNTGQGYTF.

This clone was detected once. The chain uses TRBV5-1 and TRBJ1-1, with 7 bases matching TRBD1. CDR1 is SGHRS, CDR2 YFSETQ, per germline. This CDR3 spans 15 amino acids. V lost 0 bases to trimming and J lost 3 bases; unmatched junction nucleotides: 5. The CDR3 DNA reads as TGCGCCAGCAGCTTGGCCCTTACAGGGGACACTGAAGCTTTCTTT. As protein: CASSLALTGDTEAFF.

CDR3 in DNA: TGTGCCAGCAGCTTTGGCGGCTACGAGCAGTACTTC. It codes for CASSFGGYEQYF. The genes are TRBV5-6 and TRBJ2-7, with unresolved D. V gave up 2 bases and J gave up 3 bases, with 6 bases separating them. The CDR3 has 12 residues. Germline loops: CDR1 SGHDT, CDR2 YYEEEE.

The rearrangement links TRBV5-6 to TRBJ2-5; D gene ambiguous. CDR1 is SGHDT and CDR2 is YYEEEE in the germline V gene. The ends were cut back, 7 bases at V and 1 base at J, with 11 bases in the middle. This CDR3 contains 13 residues. The CDR3, as DNA: TGTGCCAGCTCTCTCTGGCCCCAAGAGACCCAGTACTTC. Protein sequence: CASSLWPQETQYF.

The rearrangement uses TRBV29-1 and TRBJ1-1; D is possibly TRBD1 (5 bases). Germline CDR1 reads SQVTM; CDR2 reads ANQGSEA. CDR3 length equals 12 residues. V lost 6 bases to trimming and J lost 3 bases, with 11 bases between them. The CDR3 loop reads CSVKSGDTEAFF. CDR3 DNA: TGCAGCGTGAAATCGGGGGACACTGAAGCTTTCTTT.